This paragraph reports one TCR beta chain. This clonotype was counted a few times. Which antigen it targets is not known. No clone much larger than this one lies a single base away; base qualities are absent. Hyperthyroidism patients were aged 18 to 65 years and newly diagnosed, with disease duration of less than 2 months. Exclusion was applied to patients with uncontrolled infections, other autoimmune diseases, pregnancy or lactation. Diagnoses relied on clinical symptoms, serum thyroxine and TRAb, thyroid ultrasound and orbital computed tomography. For progressor patients, blood was drawn at the first diagnosis of hyperthyroidism, before any ophthalmopathy symptoms had appeared. Ficoll-Paque density gradient centrifugation was used to isolate PBMCs from around 10 ml of fresh peripheral blood. Progressor patients were defined as those initially diagnosed with Graves' hyperthyroidism in whom ophthalmopathy developed during follow-up. Total RNA was extracted with Trizol reagent, and quality was checked on an Agilent 2100 Bioanalyzer.

These data are taken from a study of T cells in Graves' hyperthyroidism and ophthalmopathy (dated by TCRdb to between 2018 and 2021). Concerning the study at large: Peripheral blood samples were taken at initial diagnosis, before any treatment was given. For training and testing, the 100 or so patients in the discovery cohort were randomly divided in a 7:3 ratio. Once sampling was done, hyperthyroidism patients were given methimazole at a starting dose of 30 mg daily, whereas ophthalmopathy patients were given high-dose intravenous methylprednisolone. In addition, the study compared T-cell repertoires in thyroid tissue and in blood from roughly six Graves' hyperthyroidism patients. Whether ophthalmopathy could be predicted prospectively was tested in an independent validation cohort made up of under 20 hyperthyroidism patients plus 17 patients who later progressed to ophthalmopathy. The paper describes TCR Vbeta CDR3 sequencing of 135 peripheral blood samples, made up of some 42 ophthalmopathy patients, roughly 75 hyperthyroidism patients and 17 progressor patients. A discovery cohort of around 100 patients, roughly 45 with Graves' ophthalmopathy and roughly 59 with stable Graves' hyperthyroidism, was used to find distinguishing TCR V-J signatures. Broader findings and caveats from the paper: In cross-validation, a model built on a 13 V-J signature told ophthalmopathy apart from stable hyperthyroidism with over 85% sensitivity and roughly 83% specificity, and in testing the same model reached 80%/75%. Blood samples also contained most of the expanded thyroid clonotypes (frequency above 0.001), which suggests that blood repertoires may reflect thyroid immune responses. In validation, the model predicted progression to ophthalmopathy a median of approximately 6.6 months before onset, with approximately 68% sensitivity and roughly 73% specificity. Sample size was not statistically predetermined, and blinding of investigators to group allocation was not performed.

There are 14 amino acids in the CDR3, from cysteine to phenylalanine inclusive. The entry retains the CDR3 DNA only, 42 bases that are in frame from base 1. In the germline V gene (reference sequence), CDR1 corresponds to MNHEY and CDR2 to SMNVEV. The V and J ends are trimmed by 6 bases and 5 bases, leaving 13 bases between them. TCR beta CDR3 regions were amplified from RNA transcripts. For the first round of RT-PCR on the TCR CDR3, the HTBI primer set was used together with the Qiagen OneStep RT-PCR kit. Libraries were constructed in a second round of multiplex PCR, after which size selection and purification were carried out. Sequencing of the libraries was done on an Illumina HiSeq2000 using paired-end 100 bp reads. In the authors' own workflow: SOAPnuke was used to process the raw data, with reads discarded if the reads contained adapters or uncalled bases, had a mean Phred below 15, or lacked an exact constant-primer or identifier match. High-quality paired reads were merged using COPE v1.2.5, and each unique nucleotide sequence was defined as a clonotype. Clonotypes were aligned to IMGT TRBV, TRBD and TRBJ reference segments using MiTCR v1.1. The analysis was restricted to V-J combinations with a frequency above 0.0001, which together covered 98% to 99.2% of the repertoires. A TCS score was defined as the ratio between F50 (clonal expansion) and ExV (chaos), using BLOSUM62-based TCRdist between CDR3 peptides within each V-J. Welch's t-statistics and random forest reduced some 510 V-J features to 13, which were used in a naive Bayes classifier (R e1071). TCRdb redid the processing of the public reads, applying fastp at Q25 and MiXCR, and retained in-frame beta chains. Each CDR3 protein gets just one entry, which takes the most common genes and DNA from the rows behind it. Here the V and J calls rest on TCRdb's processing, not on the authors' analysis. This sample gives fewer than 350,000 distinct CDR3 sequences in total; 13% to 15% of them show up just once. Roughly 31% of the sample is taken by the ten largest.

This sequence originates from a woman aged 45-59 years with Graves' hyperthyroidism that later progressed to Graves' ophthalmopathy. This chain is built from TRBV27 and TRBJ1-4; matching of 5 bases hints at TRBD1 as the D gene. The source material was blood. This receptor carries the CDR3 CASSNQGANEKLFF. The DNA sequence follows: TGTGCCAGCAGCAATCAAGGGGCCAATGAAAAACTGTTTTTT. The full variable domain, completed from the reference TRBV27 and TRBJ1-4 proteins outside the CDR3, reads EAQVTQNPRYLITVTGKKLTVTCSQNMNHEYMSWYRQDPGLGLRQIYYSMNVEVTDKGDVPEGYKVSRKEKRNFPLILESPSPNQTSLYFCASSNQGANEKLFFGSGTQLSVL.